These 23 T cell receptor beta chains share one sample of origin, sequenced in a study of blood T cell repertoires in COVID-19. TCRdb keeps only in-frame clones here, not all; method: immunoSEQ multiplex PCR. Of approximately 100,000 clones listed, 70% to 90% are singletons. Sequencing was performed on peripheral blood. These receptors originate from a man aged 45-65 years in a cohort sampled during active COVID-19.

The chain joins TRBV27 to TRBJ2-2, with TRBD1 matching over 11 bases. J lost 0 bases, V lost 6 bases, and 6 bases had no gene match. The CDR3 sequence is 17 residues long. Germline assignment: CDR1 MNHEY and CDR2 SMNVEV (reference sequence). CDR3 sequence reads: CASSWGQGGTNTGELFF. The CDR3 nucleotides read TGTGCCAGCAGCTGGGGACAGGGGGGCACGAACACCGGGGAGCTGTTTTTT.

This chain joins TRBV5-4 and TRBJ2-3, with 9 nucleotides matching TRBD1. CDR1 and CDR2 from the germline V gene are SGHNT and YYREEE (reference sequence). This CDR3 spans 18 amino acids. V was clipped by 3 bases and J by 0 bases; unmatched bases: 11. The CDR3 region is CASSSPGTGFGSTDTQYF. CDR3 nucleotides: TGTGCCAGCAGCTCACCCGGGACAGGGTTCGGGAGCACAGATACGCAGTATTTT.

CDR3 bases: TGTGCCAGCTCACCACAGCGAGGGTCCTACGGCTACACCTTC. It specifies CASSPQRGSYGYTF. V usage is TRBV18 and J usage is TRBJ1-2; D uncertain. Germline V gives CDR1 KGHSH, CDR2 LQKENI. V shed 1 base and J shed 8 bases, with 14 bases lying between them. CDR3 size: 14 residues.

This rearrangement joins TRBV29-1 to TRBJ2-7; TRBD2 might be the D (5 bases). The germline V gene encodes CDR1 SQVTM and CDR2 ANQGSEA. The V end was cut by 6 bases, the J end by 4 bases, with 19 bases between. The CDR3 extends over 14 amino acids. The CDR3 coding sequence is TGCAGCGTGCGTAGCGAGGGCCGACAATACGAGCAGTACTTC. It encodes CSVRSEGRQYEQYF.

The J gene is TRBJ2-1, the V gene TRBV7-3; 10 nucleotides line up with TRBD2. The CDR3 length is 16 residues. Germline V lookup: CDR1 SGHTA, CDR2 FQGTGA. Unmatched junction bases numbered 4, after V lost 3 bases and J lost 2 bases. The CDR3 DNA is TGTGCCAGCAGCTTGGGCGGGACTAGCGCCTACAATGAGCAGTTCTTC. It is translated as CASSLGGTSAYNEQFF.

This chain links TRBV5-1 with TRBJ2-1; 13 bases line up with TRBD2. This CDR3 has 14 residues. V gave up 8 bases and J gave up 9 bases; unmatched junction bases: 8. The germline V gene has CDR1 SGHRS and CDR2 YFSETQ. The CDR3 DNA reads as TGCGCCAGTGAACTAGCGGGGGGGTTAGGTGAGCAGTTCTTC. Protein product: CASELAGGLGEQFF.

CDR3 in DNA: TGTGCCAGCAGCCAGCCGGGACAGATACATTCACCCCTCCACTTT. The encoded protein is CASSQPGQIHSPLHF. This chain uses TRBV3-1 (or the pseudogene TRBV3-2) with TRBJ1-6; 7 nucleotides align to TRBD1. V was pared by 3 bases and J by 8 bases, with 7 bases of the junction left unmatched. This CDR3 is built from 15 residues. Germline lookup yields CDR1 LGHDT and CDR2 YNNKEL (reference sequence).

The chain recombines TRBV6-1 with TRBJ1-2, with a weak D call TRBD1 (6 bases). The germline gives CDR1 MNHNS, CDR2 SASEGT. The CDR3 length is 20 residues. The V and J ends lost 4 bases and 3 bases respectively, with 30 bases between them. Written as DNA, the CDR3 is TGTGCCAGCAGTGCCACGGGGGGCAGAAGACGCCTCAGCTCCCACTATGGCTACACCTTC. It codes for CASSATGGRRRLSSHYGYTF.

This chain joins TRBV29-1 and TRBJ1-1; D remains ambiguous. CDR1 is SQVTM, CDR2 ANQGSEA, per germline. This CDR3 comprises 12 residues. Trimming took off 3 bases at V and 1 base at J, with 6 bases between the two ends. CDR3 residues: CSVESGNTEAFF. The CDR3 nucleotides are TGCAGCGTTGAGTCAGGGAACACTGAAGCTTTCTTT.

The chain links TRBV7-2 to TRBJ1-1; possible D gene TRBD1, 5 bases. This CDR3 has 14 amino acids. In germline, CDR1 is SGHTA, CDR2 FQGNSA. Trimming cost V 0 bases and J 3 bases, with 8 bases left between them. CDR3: CASSLAVGDTEAFF. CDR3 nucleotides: TGTGCCAGCAGCTTAGCGGTAGGGGACACTGAAGCTTTCTTT.

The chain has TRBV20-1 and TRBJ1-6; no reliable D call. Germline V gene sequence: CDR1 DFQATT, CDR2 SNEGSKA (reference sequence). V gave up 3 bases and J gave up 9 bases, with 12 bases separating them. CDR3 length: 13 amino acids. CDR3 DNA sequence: TGCAGTGCTAGTCCCCGAGGAGCTTCACCCCTCCACTTT. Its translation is CSASPRGASPLHF.

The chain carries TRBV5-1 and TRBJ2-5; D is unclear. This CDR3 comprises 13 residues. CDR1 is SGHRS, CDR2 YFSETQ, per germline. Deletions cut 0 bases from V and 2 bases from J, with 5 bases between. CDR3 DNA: TGCGCCAGCAGCTTGGGCAGGCAAGAGACCCAGTACTTC. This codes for CASSLGRQETQYF. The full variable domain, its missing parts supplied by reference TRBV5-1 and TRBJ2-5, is KAGVTQTPRYLIKTRGQQVTLSCSPISGHRSVSWYQQTPGQGLQFLFEYFSETQRNKGNFPGRFSGRQFSNSRSEMNVSTLELGDSALYLCASSLGRQETQYFGPGTRLLVL.

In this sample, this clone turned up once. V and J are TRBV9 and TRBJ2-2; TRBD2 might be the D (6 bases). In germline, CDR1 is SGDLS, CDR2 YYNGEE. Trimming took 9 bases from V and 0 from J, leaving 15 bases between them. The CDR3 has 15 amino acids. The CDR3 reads CATSQGGANTGELFF. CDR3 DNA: TGTGCCACCTCCCAGGGAGGAGCGAACACCGGGGAGCTGTTTTTT.

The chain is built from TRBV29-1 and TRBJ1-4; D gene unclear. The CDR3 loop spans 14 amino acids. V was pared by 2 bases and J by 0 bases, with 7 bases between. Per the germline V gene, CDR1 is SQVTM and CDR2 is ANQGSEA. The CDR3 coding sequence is TGCAGCGTTGAATCGGGGACAACTAATGAAAAACTGTTTTTT. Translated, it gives CSVESGTTNEKLFF.

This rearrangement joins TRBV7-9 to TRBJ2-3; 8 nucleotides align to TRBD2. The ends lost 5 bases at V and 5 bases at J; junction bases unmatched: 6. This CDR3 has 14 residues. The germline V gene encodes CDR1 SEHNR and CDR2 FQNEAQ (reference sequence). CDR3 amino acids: CASSRGLGKDTQYF. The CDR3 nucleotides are TGTGCCAGCAGCAGGGGACTAGGGAAAGATACGCAGTATTTT.

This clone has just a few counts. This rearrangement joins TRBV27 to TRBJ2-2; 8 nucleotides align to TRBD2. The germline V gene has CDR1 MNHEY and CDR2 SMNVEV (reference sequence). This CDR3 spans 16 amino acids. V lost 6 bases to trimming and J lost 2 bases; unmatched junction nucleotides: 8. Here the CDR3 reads CASSRVAGGNTGELFF. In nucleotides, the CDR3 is TGTGCCAGCAGCCGTGTGGCGGGGGGAAACACCGGGGAGCTGTTTTTT.

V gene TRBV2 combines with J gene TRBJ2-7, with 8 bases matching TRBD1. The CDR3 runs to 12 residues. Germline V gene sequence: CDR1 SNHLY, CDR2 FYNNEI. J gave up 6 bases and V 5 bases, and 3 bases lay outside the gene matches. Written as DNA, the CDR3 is TGTGCCAGCAGTTGGACAGGGTTCGAGCAGTACGTC. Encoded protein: CASSWTGFEQYV.

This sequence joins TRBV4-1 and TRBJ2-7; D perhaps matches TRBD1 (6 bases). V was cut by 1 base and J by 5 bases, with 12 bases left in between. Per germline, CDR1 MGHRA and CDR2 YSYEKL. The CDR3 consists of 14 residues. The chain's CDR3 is CASSQGGQAHEQYF. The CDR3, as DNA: TGCGCCAGCAGCCAAGGGGGGCAGGCCCACGAGCAGTACTTC.

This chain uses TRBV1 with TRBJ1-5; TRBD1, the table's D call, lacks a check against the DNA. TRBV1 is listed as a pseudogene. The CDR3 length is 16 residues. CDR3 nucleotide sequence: TGCACCAGCAGCCAATCACAGGGGGCGAGCAATCAGCCCCAGCATTTT. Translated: CTSSQSQGASNQPQHF.

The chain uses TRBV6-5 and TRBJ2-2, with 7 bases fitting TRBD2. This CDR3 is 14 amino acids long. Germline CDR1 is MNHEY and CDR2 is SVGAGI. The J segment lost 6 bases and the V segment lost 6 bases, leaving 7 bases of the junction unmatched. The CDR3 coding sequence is TGTGCCAGCAGGGCCGGGACTATAGCCGGGGAGCTGTTTTTT. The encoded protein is CASRAGTIAGELFF.

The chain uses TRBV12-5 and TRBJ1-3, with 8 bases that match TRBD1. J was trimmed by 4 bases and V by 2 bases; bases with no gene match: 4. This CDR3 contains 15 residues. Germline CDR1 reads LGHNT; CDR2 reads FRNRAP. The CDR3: CASGLSAGGGNTIYF. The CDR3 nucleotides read TGTGCTAGTGGTTTGTCGGCAGGGGGCGGAAACACCATATATTTT.

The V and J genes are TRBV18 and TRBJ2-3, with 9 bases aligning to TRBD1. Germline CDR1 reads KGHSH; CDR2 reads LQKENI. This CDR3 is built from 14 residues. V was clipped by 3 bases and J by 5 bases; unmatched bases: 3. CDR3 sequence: CASSPGTGQDTQYF. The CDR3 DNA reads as TGTGCCAGCTCACCGGGGACAGGGCAAGATACGCAGTATTTT. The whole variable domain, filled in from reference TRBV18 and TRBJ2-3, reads NAGVMQNPRHLVRRRGQEARLRCSPMKGHSHVYWYRQLPEEGLKFMVYLQKENIIDESGMPKERFSAEFPKEGPSILRIQQVVRGDSAAYFCASSPGTGQDTQYFGPGTRLTVL.

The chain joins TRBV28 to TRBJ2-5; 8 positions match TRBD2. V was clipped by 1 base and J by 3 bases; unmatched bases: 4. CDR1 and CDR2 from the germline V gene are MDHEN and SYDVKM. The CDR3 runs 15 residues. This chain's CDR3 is CASSLLGAGEETQYF. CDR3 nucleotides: TGTGCCAGCAGTTTATTGGGAGCGGGAGAAGAGACCCAGTACTTC. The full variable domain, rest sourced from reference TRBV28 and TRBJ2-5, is DVKVTQSSRYLVKRTGEKVFLECVQDMDHENMFWYRQDPGLGLRLIYFSYDVKMKEKGDIPEGYSVSREKKERFSLILESASTNQTSMYLCASSLLGAGEETQYFGPGTRLLVL.